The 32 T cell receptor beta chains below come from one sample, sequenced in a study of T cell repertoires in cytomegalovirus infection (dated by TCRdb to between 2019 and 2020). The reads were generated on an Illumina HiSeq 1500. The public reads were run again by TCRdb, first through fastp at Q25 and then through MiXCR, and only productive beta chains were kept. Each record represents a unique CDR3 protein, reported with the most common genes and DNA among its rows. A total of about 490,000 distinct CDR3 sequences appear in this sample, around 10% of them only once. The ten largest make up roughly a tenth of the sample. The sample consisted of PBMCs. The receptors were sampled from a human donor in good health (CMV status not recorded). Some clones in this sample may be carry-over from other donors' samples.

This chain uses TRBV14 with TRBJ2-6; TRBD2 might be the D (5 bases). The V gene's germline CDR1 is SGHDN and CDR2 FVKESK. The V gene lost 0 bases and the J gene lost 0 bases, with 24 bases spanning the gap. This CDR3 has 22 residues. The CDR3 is CASSQDRRGLPPFLSGANVLTF. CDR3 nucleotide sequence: TGTGCCAGCAGCCAAGATCGACGGGGTCTCCCTCCCTTTCTCTCTGGGGCCAACGTCCTGACTTTC.

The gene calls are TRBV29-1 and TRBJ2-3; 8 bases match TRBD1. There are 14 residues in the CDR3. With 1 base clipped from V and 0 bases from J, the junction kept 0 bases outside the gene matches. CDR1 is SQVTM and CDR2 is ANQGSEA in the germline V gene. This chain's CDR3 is CSVEGQGSTDTQYF. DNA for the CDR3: TGCAGCGTTGAAGGACAGGGGAGCACAGATACGCAGTATTTT.

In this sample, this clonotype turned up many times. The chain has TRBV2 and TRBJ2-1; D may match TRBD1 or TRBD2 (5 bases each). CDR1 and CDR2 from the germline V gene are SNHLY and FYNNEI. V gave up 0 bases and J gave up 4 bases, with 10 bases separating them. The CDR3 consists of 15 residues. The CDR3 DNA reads TGTGCCAGCAGTGAAGCCCGGGACCAGTACAATGAGCAGTTCTTC. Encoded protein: CASSEARDQYNEQFF.

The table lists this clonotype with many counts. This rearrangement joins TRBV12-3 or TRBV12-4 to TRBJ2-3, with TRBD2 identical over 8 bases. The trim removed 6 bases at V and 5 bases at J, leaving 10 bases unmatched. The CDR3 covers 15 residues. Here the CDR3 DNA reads TGTGCCAGCAGCCCCCAGGTAGCGGGAAGAGATACGCAGTATTTT. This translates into CASSPQVAGRDTQYF.

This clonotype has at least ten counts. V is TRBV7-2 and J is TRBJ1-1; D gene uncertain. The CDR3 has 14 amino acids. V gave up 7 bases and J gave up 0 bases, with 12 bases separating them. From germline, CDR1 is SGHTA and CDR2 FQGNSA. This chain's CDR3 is CASIRLGMNTEAFF. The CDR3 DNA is TGTGCCAGCATCCGGCTGGGGATGAACACTGAAGCTTTCTTT.

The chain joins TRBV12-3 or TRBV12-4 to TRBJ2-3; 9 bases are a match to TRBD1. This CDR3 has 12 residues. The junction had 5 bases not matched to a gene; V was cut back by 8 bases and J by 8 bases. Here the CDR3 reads CASGDRGGTQYF. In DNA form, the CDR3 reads TGTGCCAGCGGAGACAGGGGGGGTACGCAGTATTTT.

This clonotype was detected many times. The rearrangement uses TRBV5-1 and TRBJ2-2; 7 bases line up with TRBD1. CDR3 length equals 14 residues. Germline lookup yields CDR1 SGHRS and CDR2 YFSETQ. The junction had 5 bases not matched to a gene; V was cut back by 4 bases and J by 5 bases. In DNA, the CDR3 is TGCGCCAGCAGCAAGGGACAGAATACCGGGGAGCTGTTTTTT. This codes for CASSKGQNTGELFF.

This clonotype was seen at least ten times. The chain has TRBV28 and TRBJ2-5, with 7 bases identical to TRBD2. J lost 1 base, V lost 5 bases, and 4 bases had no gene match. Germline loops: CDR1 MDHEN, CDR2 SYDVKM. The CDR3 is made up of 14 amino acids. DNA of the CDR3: TGTGCCAGCAGTGGCCGGGAGGTCCAAGAGACCCAGTACTTC. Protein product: CASSGREVQETQYF.

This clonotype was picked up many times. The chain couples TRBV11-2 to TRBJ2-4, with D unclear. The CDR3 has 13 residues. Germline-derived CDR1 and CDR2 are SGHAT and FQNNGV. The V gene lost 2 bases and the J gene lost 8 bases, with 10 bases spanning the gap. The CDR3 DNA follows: TGTGCCAGCAGCTTAAGGCCCCTGGACATTCAGTACTTC. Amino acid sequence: CASSLRPLDIQYF.

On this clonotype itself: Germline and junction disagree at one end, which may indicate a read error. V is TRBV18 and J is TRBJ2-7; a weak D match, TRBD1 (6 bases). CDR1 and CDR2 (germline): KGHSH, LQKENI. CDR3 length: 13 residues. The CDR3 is CASSPYRDYEQYF. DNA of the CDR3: TGTGCCAGTTCACCCTACAGGGACTACGAGCAGTACTTC.

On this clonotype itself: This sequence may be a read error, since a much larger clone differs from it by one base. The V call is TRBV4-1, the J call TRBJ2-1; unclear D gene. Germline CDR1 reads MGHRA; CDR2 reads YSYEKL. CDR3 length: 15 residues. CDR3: CASSQERAGYNERFF. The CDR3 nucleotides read TGCGCCAGCAGCCAAGAAAGGGCAGGCTACAATGAGCGGTTCTTC.

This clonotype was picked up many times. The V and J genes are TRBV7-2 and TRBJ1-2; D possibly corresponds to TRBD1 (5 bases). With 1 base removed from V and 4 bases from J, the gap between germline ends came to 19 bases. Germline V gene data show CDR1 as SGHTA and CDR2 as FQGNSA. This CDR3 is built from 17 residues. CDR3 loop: CASSLGGGTPSSYGYTF. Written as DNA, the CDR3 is TGTGCCAGCAGCTTAGGGGGAGGGACTCCCTCTTCCTATGGCTACACCTTC.

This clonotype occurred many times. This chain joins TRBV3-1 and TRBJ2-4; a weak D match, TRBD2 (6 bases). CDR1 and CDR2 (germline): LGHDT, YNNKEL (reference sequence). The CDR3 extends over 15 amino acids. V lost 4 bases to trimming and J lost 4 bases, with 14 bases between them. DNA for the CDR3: TGTGCCAGCAGCCTTGTCGGGACTCAGAAAAACATTCAGTACTTC. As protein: CASSLVGTQKNIQYF.

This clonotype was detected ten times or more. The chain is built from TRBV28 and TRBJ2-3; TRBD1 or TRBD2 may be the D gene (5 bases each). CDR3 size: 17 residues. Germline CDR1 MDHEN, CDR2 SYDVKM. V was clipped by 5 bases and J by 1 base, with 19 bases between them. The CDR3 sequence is CASSPPVGTPGTDTQYF. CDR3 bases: TGTGCCAGCAGTCCCCCAGTCGGGACCCCGGGCACAGATACGCAGTATTTT.

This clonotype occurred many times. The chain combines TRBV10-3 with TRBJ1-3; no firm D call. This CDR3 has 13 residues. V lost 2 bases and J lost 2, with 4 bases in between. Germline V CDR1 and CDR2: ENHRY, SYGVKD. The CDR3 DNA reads TGTGCCATCAGTGAGGGTACTGGAAACACCATATATTTT. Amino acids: CAISEGTGNTIYF.

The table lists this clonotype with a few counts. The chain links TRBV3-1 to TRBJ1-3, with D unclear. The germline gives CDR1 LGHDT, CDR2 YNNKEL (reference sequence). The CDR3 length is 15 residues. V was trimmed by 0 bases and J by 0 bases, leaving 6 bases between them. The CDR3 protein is CASSQERNSGNTIYF. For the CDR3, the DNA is TGTGCCAGCAGCCAAGAGCGCAACTCTGGAAACACCATATATTTT.

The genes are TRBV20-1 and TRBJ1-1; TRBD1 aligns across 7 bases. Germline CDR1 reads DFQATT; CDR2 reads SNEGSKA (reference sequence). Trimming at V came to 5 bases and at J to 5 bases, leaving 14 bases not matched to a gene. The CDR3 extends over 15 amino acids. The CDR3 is CSALERGRWGTEAFF. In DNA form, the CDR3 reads TGCAGTGCTCTGGAAAGGGGGCGCTGGGGAACTGAAGCTTTCTTT.

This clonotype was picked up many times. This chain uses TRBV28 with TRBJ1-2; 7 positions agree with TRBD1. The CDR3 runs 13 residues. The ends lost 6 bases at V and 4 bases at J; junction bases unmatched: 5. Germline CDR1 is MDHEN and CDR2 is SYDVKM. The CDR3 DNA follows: TGTGCCAGCAGCTGGACAGGCCGCTATGGCTACACCTTC. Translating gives CASSWTGRYGYTF.

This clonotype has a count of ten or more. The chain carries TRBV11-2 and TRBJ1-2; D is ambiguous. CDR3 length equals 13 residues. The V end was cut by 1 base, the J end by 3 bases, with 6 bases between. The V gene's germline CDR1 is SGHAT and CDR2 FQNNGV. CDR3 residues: CASSLASHYGYTF. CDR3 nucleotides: TGTGCCAGCAGCTTAGCCAGCCACTATGGCTACACCTTC.

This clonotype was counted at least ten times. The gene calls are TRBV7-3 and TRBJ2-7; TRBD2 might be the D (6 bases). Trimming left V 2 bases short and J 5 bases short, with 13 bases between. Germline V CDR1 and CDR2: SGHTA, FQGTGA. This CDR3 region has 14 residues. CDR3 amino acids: CASSLRGMNDEQYF. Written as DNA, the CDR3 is TGTGCCAGCAGCTTACGGGGGATGAACGACGAGCAGTACTTC.

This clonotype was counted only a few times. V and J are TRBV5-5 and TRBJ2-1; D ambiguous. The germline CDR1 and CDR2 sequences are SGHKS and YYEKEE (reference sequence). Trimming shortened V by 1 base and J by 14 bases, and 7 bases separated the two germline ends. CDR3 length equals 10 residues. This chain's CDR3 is CASSLIREFF. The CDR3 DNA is TGTGCCAGCAGCTTGATAAGGGAGTTCTTC.

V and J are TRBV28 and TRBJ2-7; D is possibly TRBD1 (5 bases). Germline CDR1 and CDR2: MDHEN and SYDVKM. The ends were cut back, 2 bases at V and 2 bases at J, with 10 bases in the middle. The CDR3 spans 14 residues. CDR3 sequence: CASSLVTVPYEQYF. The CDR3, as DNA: TGTGCCAGCAGTTTAGTGACAGTACCCTACGAGCAGTACTTC. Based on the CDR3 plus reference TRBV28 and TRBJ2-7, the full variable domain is DVKVTQSSRYLVKRTGEKVFLECVQDMDHENMFWYRQDPGLGLRLIYFSYDVKMKEKGDIPEGYSVSREKKERFSLILESASTNQTSMYLCASSLVTVPYEQYFGPGTRLTVT.

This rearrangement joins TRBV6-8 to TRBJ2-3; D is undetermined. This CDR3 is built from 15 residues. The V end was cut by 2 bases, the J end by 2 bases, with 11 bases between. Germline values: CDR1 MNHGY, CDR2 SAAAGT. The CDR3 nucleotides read TGTGCCAGCAGTTACGCTACGTACTCCACAGATACGCAGTATTTT. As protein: CASSYATYSTDTQYF.

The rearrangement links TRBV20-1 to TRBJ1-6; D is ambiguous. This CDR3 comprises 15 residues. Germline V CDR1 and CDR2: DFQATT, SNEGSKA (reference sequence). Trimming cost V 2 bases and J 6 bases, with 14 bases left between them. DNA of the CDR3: TGCAGTGCTAGAAAGAGAGTCTCATCTAATTCACCCCTCCACTTT. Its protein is CSARKRVSSNSPLHF.

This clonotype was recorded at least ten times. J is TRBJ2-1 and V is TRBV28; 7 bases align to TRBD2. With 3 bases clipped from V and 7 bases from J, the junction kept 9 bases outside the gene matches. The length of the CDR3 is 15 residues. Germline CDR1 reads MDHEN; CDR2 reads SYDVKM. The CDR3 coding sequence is TGTGCCAGCAGTTTGGACGGCGGGAGTCTAAATGAGCAGTTCTTC. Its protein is CASSLDGGSLNEQFF.

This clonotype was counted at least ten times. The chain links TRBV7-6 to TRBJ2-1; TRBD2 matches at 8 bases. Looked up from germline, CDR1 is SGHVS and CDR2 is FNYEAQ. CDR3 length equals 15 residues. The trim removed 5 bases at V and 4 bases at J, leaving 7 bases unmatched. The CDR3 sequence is CASSHREGRYNEQFF. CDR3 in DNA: TGTGCCAGCAGCCACCGGGAGGGGAGGTACAATGAGCAGTTCTTC.

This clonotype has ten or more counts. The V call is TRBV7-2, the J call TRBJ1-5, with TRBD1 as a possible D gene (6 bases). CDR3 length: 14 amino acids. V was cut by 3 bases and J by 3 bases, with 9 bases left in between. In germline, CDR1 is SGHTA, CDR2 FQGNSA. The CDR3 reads CASSFGQLNQPQHF. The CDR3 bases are TGTGCCAGCAGCTTCGGACAGCTCAATCAGCCCCAGCATTTT. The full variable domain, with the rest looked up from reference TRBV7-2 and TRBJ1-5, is GAGVSQSPSNKVTEKGKDVELRCDPISGHTALYWYRQSLGQGLEFLIYFQGNSAPDKSGLPSDRFSAERTGGSVSTLTIQRTQQEDSAVYLCASSFGQLNQPQHFGDGTRLSIL.

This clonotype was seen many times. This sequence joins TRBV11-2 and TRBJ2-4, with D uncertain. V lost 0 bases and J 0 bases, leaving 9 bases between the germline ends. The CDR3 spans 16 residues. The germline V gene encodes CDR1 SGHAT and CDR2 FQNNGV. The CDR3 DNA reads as TGTGCCAGCAGCTTAGATGGCGGTTTAGCCAAAAACATTCAGTACTTC. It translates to CASSLDGGLAKNIQYF. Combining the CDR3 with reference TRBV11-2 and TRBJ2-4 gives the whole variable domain EAGVAQSPRYKIIEKRQSVAFWCNPISGHATLYWYQQILGQGPKLLIQFQNNGVVDDSQLPKDRFSAERLKGVDSTLKIQPAKLEDSAVYLCASSLDGGLAKNIQYFGAGTRLSVL.

DNA of the CDR3: TGTGCCAGCTCACCCGGATGGGAGCCCAATGAGCAGTTCTTC. Its protein product is CASSPGWEPNEQFF. The gene calls are TRBV18 and TRBJ2-1; a weak D match, TRBD2 (5 bases). The germline V and J ends were trimmed by 3 bases and 6 bases, with 12 bases remaining between them. This CDR3 region has 14 residues. Germline CDR1 KGHSH, CDR2 LQKENI. The full variable domain, with the rest looked up from reference TRBV18 and TRBJ2-1, is NAGVMQNPRHLVRRRGQEARLRCSPMKGHSHVYWYRQLPEEGLKFMVYLQKENIIDESGMPKERFSAEFPKEGPSILRIQQVVRGDSAAYFCASSPGWEPNEQFFGPGTRLTVL.

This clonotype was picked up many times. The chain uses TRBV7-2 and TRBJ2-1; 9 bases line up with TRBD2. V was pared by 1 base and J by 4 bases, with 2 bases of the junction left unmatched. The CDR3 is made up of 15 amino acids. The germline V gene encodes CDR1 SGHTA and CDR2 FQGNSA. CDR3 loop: CASSLDLAGYNEQFF. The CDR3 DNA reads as TGTGCCAGCAGCTTAGATCTAGCGGGATACAATGAGCAGTTCTTC.

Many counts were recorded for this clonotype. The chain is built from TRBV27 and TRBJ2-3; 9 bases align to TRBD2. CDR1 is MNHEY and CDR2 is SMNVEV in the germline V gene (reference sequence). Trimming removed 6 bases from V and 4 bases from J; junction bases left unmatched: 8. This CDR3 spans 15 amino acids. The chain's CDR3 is CASRIAGVRSDTQYF. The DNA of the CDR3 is TGTGCCAGCAGGATAGCGGGAGTTCGGTCAGATACGCAGTATTTT.

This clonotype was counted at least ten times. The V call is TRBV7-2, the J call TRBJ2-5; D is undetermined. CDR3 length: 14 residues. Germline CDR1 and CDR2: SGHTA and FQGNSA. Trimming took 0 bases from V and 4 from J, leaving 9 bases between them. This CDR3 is CASSLAVGRETQYF. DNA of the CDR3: TGTGCCAGCAGCTTAGCGGTAGGCAGAGAGACCCAGTACTTC.